This is a list of T cell receptor beta chains from one sample in a study of response to subunit inactivated influenza vaccine. Each CDR3 protein is one row after TCRdb ran MiXCR on the RT-PCR reads. This table holds about 180,000 distinct CDR3 sequences, around 9% found once. The sample was non-naive T cells sorted from PBMCs, taken on the day of vaccination. All receptors derive from a man aged 50 to 60 who received an inactivated influenza vaccine. Both conserved end residues are part of each CDR3. Each record gives: V gene, D gene, J gene, clone size, CDR3 protein, CDR3 DNA. A D gene is named only where the DNA matches it firmly. Where a row states a size, it is once, few, many or the class of an expanded clone; other rows omit it.

TRBV28	NA	TRBJ2-2	many	CASSITVGGSGELFF	TGTGCCAGCAGCATTACCGTAGGTGGTTCCGGGGAGCTGTTTTTT
TRBV29-1	NA	TRBJ2-3	NA	CSVASGISTDTQYF	TGCAGCGTTGCGTCGGGGATAAGCACAGATACGCAGTATTTT
TRBV9	NA	TRBJ2-2	NA	CASSAIAAGLGELFF	TGTGCCAGCAGCGCGATAGCGGCGGGGCTCGGGGAGCTGTTTTTT
TRBV12-3/TRBV12-4	TRBD1	TRBJ2-4	many	CASRTDRGNF	TGTGCCAGCAGGACAGACAGGGGGAACTTC
TRBV20-1	NA	TRBJ1-2	NA	CSARDATVYGYTF	TGCAGTGCTAGAGATGCGACTGTATATGGCTACACCTTC
TRBV29-1	NA	TRBJ2-7	many	CSGTRGYEQYF	TGCAGCGGAACCCGGGGCTACGAGCAGTACTTC
TRBV12-3/TRBV12-4	NA	TRBJ2-1	many	CASTREAFGQFF	TGTGCCAGCACTAGGGAGGCCTTCGGGCAGTTCTTC
TRBV28	NA	TRBJ2-1	few	CASALSQGIDEQFF	TGTGCCAGCGCTTTGTCCCAGGGCATCGATGAGCAGTTCTTC
TRBV6-1	TRBD1	TRBJ1-3	few	CVTIRGPAEGNTIYF	TGTGTCACGATAAGGGGGCCCGCTGAGGGCAACACCATATATTTT
TRBV12-3/TRBV12-4	NA	TRBJ1-5	many	CASSLVGHSNQPQHF	TGTGCCAGCAGTTTGGTGGGCCATAGCAATCAGCCCCAGCATTTT
TRBV6-2/TRBV6-3	NA	TRBJ2-7	few	CASSYSEGGEDSYEQYF	TGTGCCAGCAGTTACTCCGAGGGGGGGGAAGACTCCTACGAGCAGTACTTC
TRBV4-3	TRBD2	TRBJ2-1	many	CASSQDSLAGQNNEQFF	TGCGCCAGCAGCCAAGATAGTCTAGCGGGCCAAAACAATGAGCAGTTCTTC
TRBV7-6	TRBD2	TRBJ2-1	NA	CASSLEGASGRVSEQFF	TGTGCCAGCAGCTTAGAGGGGGCTAGCGGGAGGGTCAGTGAGCAGTTCTTC
TRBV6-5	NA	TRBJ2-6	NA	CASSYSDAGANVLTF	TGTGCCAGCAGTTACTCAGACGCTGGGGCCAACGTCCTGACTTTC
TRBV7-2	TRBD2	TRBJ2-1	many	CASSLWTSGTYNEQFF	TGTGCCAGCAGCCTATGGACTAGCGGGACCTACAATGAGCAGTTCTTC
TRBV12-3/TRBV12-4	NA	TRBJ1-1	many	CASSPGQLGEAFF	TGTGCCAGCAGTCCTGGACAGTTGGGAGAAGCTTTCTTT
TRBV27	NA	TRBJ1-6	NA	CATRGFLRGPNSPLHF	TGTGCCACCAGAGGTTTTCTCAGGGGACCTAATTCACCCCTCCACTTT
TRBV20-1	NA	TRBJ1-1	few	CSAPSRGSTEAFF	TGCAGTGCTCCCAGTCGAGGGAGCACTGAAGCTTTCTTT
TRBV20-1	TRBD2	TRBJ2-3	NA	CSARDRGGSPDTQYF	TGCAGTGCTAGAGATCGGGGCGGGAGCCCAGATACGCAGTATTTT
TRBV3-1	NA	TRBJ1-6	few	CASSRGRGNSPLHF	TGTGCCAGCAGCCGCGGGAGGGGTAATTCACCCCTCCACTTT
TRBV7-8	NA	TRBJ2-5	few	CASSFRRGGAETQYF	TGTGCCAGCAGCTTCAGAAGGGGGGGCGCGGAGACCCAGTACTTC
TRBV6-2/TRBV6-3	NA	TRBJ2-7	many	CASSYNLNREKGRTEDEQYF	TGTGCCAGCAGTTACAACCTAAATCGTGAAAAAGGACGGACTGAGGATGAGCAGTACTTC
TRBV20-1	NA	TRBJ2-3	many	CSARDRYSTDTQYF	TGCAGTGCTAGAGATCGTTATAGCACAGATACGCAGTATTTT
TRBV13	NA	TRBJ2-7	NA	CASSSRGILYEQYF	TGTGCCAGCAGCTCGAGGGGGATTCTCTACGAGCAGTACTTC
TRBV10-3	NA	TRBJ2-6	NA	CAMSGTDSSGANVLTF	TGTGCCATGAGTGGGACGGATTCCTCTGGGGCCAACGTCCTGACTTTC
TRBV20-1	NA	TRBJ1-1	many	CSARDRGTWYTEAFF	TGCAGTGCTAGAGATCGGGGCACGTGGTACACTGAAGCTTTCTTT
TRBV7-6	NA	TRBJ2-5	NA	CASSLDGVRETQYF	TGTGCCAGCAGCTTAGATGGAGTCCGAGAGACCCAGTACTTC
TRBV10-3	TRBD1	TRBJ2-2	few	CAIRTGVANTGELFF	TGTGCCATTAGGACAGGAGTAGCGAACACCGGGGAGCTGTTTTTT
TRBV24-1	TRBD2	TRBJ2-1	NA	CATSDSAGTSGRSKGAYNEQFF	TGTGCCACCAGTGATTCGGCCGGGACTAGCGGGAGAAGTAAGGGGGCTTACAATGAGCAGTTCTTC
TRBV28	TRBD2	TRBJ2-7	many	CASSLSSFLGTSDEQYF	TGTGCCAGCAGTTTATCATCCTTCTTAGGGACTAGCGACGAGCAGTACTTC
TRBV20-1	NA	TRBJ2-5	NA	CSATPPGLETQYF	TGCAGTGCTACCCCCCCCGGTTTAGAGACCCAGTACTTC
TRBV10-3	NA	TRBJ1-1	NA	CAIKDLTMNTEAFF	TGTGCCATCAAAGATCTTACAATGAACACTGAAGCTTTCTTT
TRBV10-3	NA	TRBJ2-5	few	CAINLRIGEAQYF	TGTGCCATCAACCTGAGAATAGGAGAGGCCCAGTACTTC
TRBV7-8	NA	TRBJ2-3	many	CASSLPDRDTQYF	TGTGCCAGCAGCTTACCAGACAGGGATACGCAGTATTTT
TRBV9	NA	TRBJ2-1	many	CASSVGSGPYNEQFF	TGTGCCAGCAGCGTAGGAAGCGGGCCTTACAATGAGCAGTTCTTC
TRBV6-2/TRBV6-3	NA	TRBJ1-1	few	CASSRLQSNTEAFF	TGTGCCAGCAGTCGTCTGCAGTCGAACACTGAAGCTTTCTTT
TRBV6-6	NA	TRBJ1-1	few	CASRRAVNTEAFF	TGTGCCAGCAGAAGGGCGGTGAACACTGAAGCTTTCTTT
TRBV27	NA	TRBJ2-2	few	CASSLSRGANTGELFF	TGTGCCAGCAGTTTAAGTCGCGGGGCGAACACCGGGGAGCTGTTTTTT
TRBV6-1	NA	TRBJ2-6	NA	CASQGLGANVLTF	TGTGCCAGCCAGGGTCTGGGGGCCAACGTCCTGACTTTC
TRBV4-3	NA	TRBJ2-1	many	CASSQDHLRTIPNEQFF	TGCGCCAGCAGCCAAGATCACTTGCGTACCATCCCCAATGAGCAGTTCTTC
TRBV6-1	NA	TRBJ1-2	NA	CASRPGRYNYGYTF	TGTGCCAGCAGACCGGGCAGATATAACTATGGCTACACCTTC
TRBV7-2	NA	TRBJ2-1	many	CASSPPPGVYNEQFF	TGTGCCAGCAGCCCACCCCCTGGCGTATACAATGAGCAGTTCTTC
TRBV24-1	NA	TRBJ2-7	few	CATSGGRAGEQYF	TGTGCCACCAGTGGGGGCAGGGCCGGCGAGCAGTACTTC
TRBV6-1	NA	TRBJ1-6	few	CASRNSANSPLHF	TGTGCCAGCAGGAACAGTGCTAATTCACCCCTCCACTTT
TRBV14	NA	TRBJ2-1	many	CASSRINNEQFF	TGTGCCAGCAGCAGGATTAACAATGAGCAGTTCTTC
TRBV11-2	TRBD2	TRBJ2-3	NA	CASSSGGASTDTQYF	TGTGCCAGCAGCTCCGGGGGGGCTAGCACAGATACGCAGTATTTT
TRBV23-1	NA	TRBJ1-1	NA	CASRVGVKDTEAFF	TGCGCCAGCAGAGTGGGGGTAAAGGACACTGAAGCTTTCTTT
TRBV28	NA	TRBJ2-7	few	CASVGAYEQYF	TGTGCCAGCGTGGGGGCCTACGAGCAGTACTTC
TRBV9	NA	TRBJ1-6	NA	CASSSRDLGHSPLHF	TGTGCCAGCAGCTCCCGGGACCTCGGGCATTCACCCCTCCACTTT
TRBV3-1	NA	TRBJ2-5	many	CASSRGRETQYF	TGTGCCAGCAGCCGTGGGCGAGAGACCCAGTACTTC
TRBV6-1	NA	TRBJ2-7	NA	CASSLGGDGIYEQYF	TGTGCCAGCAGTCTAGGAGGGGATGGTATCTACGAGCAGTACTTC
TRBV12-3/TRBV12-4	TRBD1	TRBJ1-4	NA	CASSLSTGGNEKLFF	TGTGCCAGCAGTTTATCAACAGGGGGTAATGAAAAACTGTTTTTT
TRBV3-1	NA	TRBJ1-1	few	CASSPLALSAEAFF	TGTGCCAGCAGCCCGCTGGCCCTATCAGCTGAAGCTTTCTTT
TRBV12-3/TRBV12-4	NA	TRBJ2-2	NA	CASSFGEVNTGELFF	TGTGCCAGCAGTTTCGGGGAGGTGAACACCGGGGAGCTGTTTTTT